The clone carrying this TCR beta chain was seen many times. Antigen unknown. Under 3 months was the duration of disease in ophthalmopathy patients, who also had a Clinical Activity Score of at least 3 and a NOSPECS grade of at least 4. What was amplified from RNA transcripts were TCR beta CDR3 regions. RT-PCR in the first round (using the HTBI primer set) targeted the TCR CDR3. TCRdb reprocessed the multiplex PCR reads via MiXCR and lists one record per CDR3 protein. Among 250,000 to 300,000 distinct CDR3 sequences listed, roughly 19% were seen once. The sample is drawn from a study of T cells in Graves' hyperthyroidism and ophthalmopathy. The CDR3 is 15 residues long. Per germline, CDR1 MDHEN and CDR2 SYDVKM. V gave up 5 bases and J gave up 1 base; unmatched junction bases: 5. General study points: Most expanded thyroid clonotypes above 0.001 recurred in blood. Progression to ophthalmopathy was predicted a median of roughly 6.8 months early.

The sample was blood. V and J are TRBV28 and TRBJ2-5, with TRBD2 identical over 9 bases. The receptor was isolated from a man in his fifties or sixties with Graves' ophthalmopathy. CDR3 amino acids: CASSRLAVLQETQYF. The CDR3 DNA reads TGTGCCAGCAGTCGACTAGCGGTTCTCCAAGAGACCCAGTACTTC.